Below, one T cell receptor beta chain is given with its context. Its cognate antigen is unknown. The sample belongs to a study of cytomegalovirus exposure and HLA in healthy donors. Whole-study results and caveats: For cytomegalovirus status, the classifier reportedly gave diagnoses with high specificity and sensitivity. According to the study, roughly 180 TCR beta chains were cytomegalovirus-associated. According to a later analysis, TCR clusters from the first cohort tended to co-occur in the 120 or so validation repertoires.

The CDR3 has 14 residues. Trimming removed 4 bases at V and 3 bases at J, with 9 bases between. CDR1 is MNHNS and CDR2 is SASEGT in the germline V gene. This table comes from immunoSEQ multiplex PCR, and its TCRdb copy is limited to in-frame clones, with some not included. This sample has around 220,000 clones, with approximately 83% found just once. Sequencing input: PBMCs. This sequence originates from a woman in her thirties in good health and CMV-seropositive. The rearrangement joins TRBV6-1 to TRBJ2-2, with D possibly being TRBD1 (5 bases). For the CDR3, the DNA is TGTGCCAGCAGTGCGGTCAGGGACACCGGGGAGCTGTTTTTT. Its protein is CASSAVRDTGELFF.